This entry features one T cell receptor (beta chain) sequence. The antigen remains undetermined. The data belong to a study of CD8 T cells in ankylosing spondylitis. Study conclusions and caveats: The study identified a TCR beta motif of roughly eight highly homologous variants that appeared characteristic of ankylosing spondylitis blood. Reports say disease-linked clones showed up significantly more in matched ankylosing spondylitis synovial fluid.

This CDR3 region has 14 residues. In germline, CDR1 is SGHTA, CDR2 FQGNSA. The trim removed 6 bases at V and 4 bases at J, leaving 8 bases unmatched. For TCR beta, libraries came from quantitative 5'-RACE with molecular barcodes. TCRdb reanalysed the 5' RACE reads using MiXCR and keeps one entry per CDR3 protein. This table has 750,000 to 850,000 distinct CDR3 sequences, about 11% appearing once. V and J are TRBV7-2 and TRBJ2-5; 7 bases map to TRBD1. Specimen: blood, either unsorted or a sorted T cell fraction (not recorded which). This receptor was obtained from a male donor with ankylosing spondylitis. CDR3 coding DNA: TGTGCCAGCAGGCGGACAGGAGGCGGAGAGACCCAGTACTTC. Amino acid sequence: CASRRTGGGETQYF.